This T cell receptor beta chain emerged from a study of T cells after posttransplantation cyclophosphamide. Study conclusions and caveats: After PTCy, TRB diversity resembled that of CNI/methotrexate controls.

Germline CDR1 KGHSH, CDR2 LQKENI. Trimming removed 3 bases at V and 0 bases at J, with 9 bases between. The CDR3 covers 15 residues. By proportion, this clone is medium-sized. Its antigen is not known. Clones were sequenced by immunoSEQ multiplex PCR, and TCRdb holds only the in-frame ones, with some missing. This sample yields more than 20,000 clones, of which 73% are seen a single time; over 0.65% belongs to the top ten. This chain joins TRBV18 and TRBJ1-5; unclear D gene. The specimen was memory CD4+ T cells sorted from PBMCs. The sequence came from an older woman in good health, CMV-negative, and a related stem cell transplant donor. This CDR3 reads CASSPGLNSNQPQHF. Written as DNA, the CDR3 is TGTGCCAGCTCACCCGGACTTAATAGCAATCAGCCCCAGCATTTT.